A single T cell receptor beta chain is shown here with its context. In the original analysis: The authors estimated nucleated cell counts from reference gene primer amplification. Sequencing used immunoSEQ multiplex PCR; TCRdb keeps in-frame clones, though not all of them. V and J calls and clone size are as listed in that table; D and trimming were resolved from the DNA. The repertoire holds 200,000 to 250,000 clones, with around 84% as singletons. Trimming left V 6 bases short and J 10 bases short, with 21 bases between. Germline values: CDR1 MNHEY, CDR2 SVGEGT. This CDR3 has 14 residues. This entry is derived from a study of blood T cell repertoires in COVID-19. About the study: Donors in the United States, Italy and Spain gave samples during acute or convalescent COVID-19. The analysed material was cDNA or gDNA that came from T cells, B-cell-depleted T cells, or PBMCs.

The chain joins TRBV6-2 or TRBV6-3 to TRBJ1-1; a weak D match, TRBD1 (6 bases). This TCR came from an elderly woman with active or convalescent COVID-19. The sequenced sample consisted of peripheral blood. CDR3 DNA: TGTGCCAGCAGCCTACTCATGGGGGCGAACGGAGCTTTCTTT. Protein: CASSLLMGANGAFF.